The 5 T cell receptor beta chains below all came from one sample that was sequenced in a study of blood T cell repertoires in COVID-19. Using immunoSEQ multiplex PCR, the repertoire was profiled, and TCRdb retains in-frame clones only, with some absent. Altogether over 150,000 clones are present, approximately 86% being singletons, with the ten largest covering 0.6% to 0.7%. The sample consisted of peripheral blood. These receptor sequences come from a man aged 60-69 years with COVID-19, enrolled during active disease.

The chain is built from TRBV29-1 and TRBJ2-7; D remains unclear. Deletions cut 3 bases from V and 0 bases from J, with 12 bases between. Germline lookup yields CDR1 SQVTM and CDR2 ANQGSEA. This CDR3 contains 14 residues. CDR3 sequence: CSVESPVSSYEQYF. CDR3 sequence (DNA): TGCAGCGTTGAGTCTCCGGTAAGCTCCTACGAGCAGTACTTC.

About this clone itself: Germline is not matched at one junction end, which may reflect a read error. The V gene is TRBV20-1, the J gene TRBJ2-7, with 7 bases aligning to TRBD1. The germline V gene encodes CDR1 DFQATT and CDR2 SNEGSKA (reference sequence). The CDR3 has 13 amino acids. CDR3 amino acids: CSTSDRALDEQYF. The CDR3 DNA is TGCAGTACTAGTGACAGGGCCCTGGACGAGCAGTACTTC.

This chain connects TRBV7-2 to TRBJ2-1; 9 bases are shared with TRBD1. CDR1 and CDR2 from the germline V gene are SGHTA and FQGNSA. With V trimmed by 4 bases and J by 4 bases, 8 bases remained unmatched. This CDR3 has 16 residues. CDR3: CASSSSNRGLYNEQFF. The CDR3 region has the DNA TGTGCCAGCAGCTCATCGAACAGGGGGCTTTACAATGAGCAGTTCTTC.

This clone appeared a few times. The rearrangement uses TRBV3-1 (or the pseudogene TRBV3-2) and TRBJ1-1; 7 nucleotides agree with TRBD1. The CDR3 contains 14 residues. Trimming took 4 bases from V and 6 from J; bases not matched to a gene: 8. The germline CDR1 and CDR2 sequences are LGHDT and YNNKEL (reference sequence). The CDR3 loop reads CASSPAGGRAEAFF. The CDR3 DNA follows: TGTGCCAGCAGCCCCGCAGGGGGTCGGGCTGAAGCTTTCTTT.

The chain links TRBV6-2 or TRBV6-3 to TRBJ2-1; 9 positions agree with TRBD1. Germline CDR1 MNHEY, CDR2 SVGEGT. This CDR3 has 15 amino acids. The J segment lost 8 bases and the V segment lost 2 bases, leaving 7 bases of the junction unmatched. The CDR3, as DNA: TGTGCCAGCAGTTACCCGATAACAGGGGGCGATGAGCAGTTCTTC. Amino acid sequence: CASSYPITGGDEQFF.